The next 23 T cell receptor beta chains were all read from a single sample in a study of CDR3 diversity in severe acne. TCRdb re-called the PCR reads through MiXCR, storing one row per CDR3 protein. Of 84,000 or so distinct CDR3 sequences in the sample, roughly 52% are singletons; the top ten hold 10%. What was sequenced was blood. These receptors all come from a male donor in good health, serving as a control.

Turning to this clonotype: The junction departs from the called germline gene at one end, perhaps through a read error. V and J are TRBV20-1 and TRBJ1-4; D remains unclear. The V gene's germline CDR1 is DFQATT and CDR2 SNEGSKA (reference sequence). The CDR3 totals 15 residues. The CDR3 reads CSARDLEGRNEKLLF. The CDR3 DNA is TGCAGTGCTAGAGATTTGGAAGGGCGGAATGAAAAACTGCTTTTT.

With respect to this clonotype: At one boundary the junction diverges from the germline segment, which might be a read error. The DNA for the CDR3 is TGTGCTAGCAGCCTGACAGGGTTAAGAGAGACCCAGTACTTC. Protein sequence: CASSLTGLRETQYF. This chain joins TRBV7-9 and TRBJ2-5; 7 bases are shared with TRBD1. The germline V gene has CDR1 SEHNR and CDR2 FQNEAQ (reference sequence). CDR3 length: 14 amino acids.

V and J are TRBV24-1 and TRBJ2-5; D remains ambiguous. The DNA end favors TRBJ2-7, so the J call may be wrong. CDR1 and CDR2 from the germline V gene are KGHDR and SFDVKD. The CDR3 spans 11 residues. The CDR3 here is CATSRLDEQYF. As DNA, the CDR3 is TGTGCCACCAGTCGGTTGGACGAGCAGTACTTC.

The rearrangement uses TRBV12-3 or TRBV12-4 and TRBJ2-1; TRBD2 agrees at 8 bases. V lost 3 bases and J lost 4; bases outside the gene matches: 5. The CDR3 covers 15 residues. CDR3 amino acids: CASSFTLAEYNEQFF. CDR3 nucleotides: TGTGCCAGCAGTTTTACACTAGCGGAGTACAATGAGCAGTTCTTC.

The chain is built from TRBV9 and TRBJ1-2; 9 bases map to TRBD1. Germline V CDR1 and CDR2: SGDLS, YYNGEE. The CDR3 totals 16 residues. Trimming took 0 bases from V and 7 from J; bases not matched to a gene: 10. The CDR3 here is CASSVGGTGRLSGYTF. The CDR3 DNA is TGTGCCAGCAGCGTAGGAGGGACAGGGAGGTTGAGTGGCTACACCTTC.

This clonotype was seen at least ten times. V gene TRBV15 combines with J gene TRBJ2-1; D is unclear. Looked up from germline, CDR1 is LNHNV and CDR2 is YYDKDF (reference sequence). The CDR3 has 14 amino acids. V gave up 0 bases and J gave up 3 bases, with 6 bases separating them. In nucleotides, the CDR3 is TGTGCCACCAGCAGAGACCTAAGCTACAATGAGCAGTTCTTC. This codes for CATSRDLSYNEQFF. Full variable domain (outside the CDR3, taken from reference TRBV15 and TRBJ2-1): DAMVIQNPRYQVTQFGKPVTLSCSQTLNHNVMYWYQQKSSQAPKLLFHYYDKDFNNEADTPDNFQSRRPNTSFCFLDIRSPGLGDTAMYLCATSRDLSYNEQFFGPGTRLTVL.

The V call is TRBV12-3 or TRBV12-4, the J call TRBJ2-3, with TRBD2 identical over 12 bases. The CDR3 is 16 residues long. J lost 4 bases, V lost 3 bases, and 5 bases had no gene match. The CDR3 is CASSFLAGGQPDTQYF. The CDR3 DNA sequence: TGTGCCAGCAGTTTCCTAGCGGGGGGGCAGCCAGATACGCAGTATTTT.

The chain has TRBV27 and TRBJ2-7; 9 nucleotides agree with TRBD2. CDR3 length: 19 residues. The ends lost 5 bases at V and 4 bases at J; junction bases unmatched: 21. Germline V gene sequence: CDR1 MNHEY, CDR2 SMNVEV (reference sequence). Here the CDR3 DNA reads TGTGCCAGCAGTCGACTAGCGAGACGGCTTCGGACTAGCGCTTACGAGCAGTACTTC. Translated, it gives CASSRLARRLRTSAYEQYF.

There are a few counts of this clonotype. CDR3 loop: CASSLATSGGVNTGELFF. CDR3 bases: TGCGCCAGCAGCCTGGCCACTAGCGGGGGGGTTAACACCGGGGAGCTGTTTTTT. V usage is TRBV4-1 and J usage is TRBJ2-2, with 13 bases aligning to TRBD2. J lost 2 bases, V lost 4 bases, and 7 bases had no gene match. Germline CDR1 and CDR2: MGHRA and YSYEKL. The CDR3 contains 18 residues.

Notes on this clonotype: The junction and the germline gene differ at one end; a read error may be behind it. The chain combines TRBV11-2 with TRBJ1-5, with 9 bases that match TRBD1. Germline loops: CDR1 SGHAT, CDR2 FQNNGV. The CDR3 is made up of 17 amino acids. The CDR3 coding sequence is TGTGTCAGCAGCCCGAGGGACAGGGCAGATAGCAATCAGCCCCAGCATTTT. Translating gives CVSSPRDRADSNQPQHF. Supplemented by reference TRBV11-2 and TRBJ1-5, the full variable domain reads EAGVAQSPRYKIIEKRQSVAFWCNPISGHATLYWYQQILGQGPKLLIQFQNNGVVDDSQLPKDRFSAERLKGVDSTLKIQPAKLEDSAVYLCVSSPRDRADSNQPQHFGDGTRLSIL.

As for this clonotype: Just one base apart from a much larger clone, this may be a read error. The J gene is TRBJ1-5, the V gene TRBV19; D is ambiguous. CDR3 size: 13 residues. The V gene's germline CDR1 is LNHDA and CDR2 SQIVND (reference sequence). V was shortened by 11 bases and J by 5 bases, with 16 bases between the two germline ends. In nucleotides, the CDR3 is TGTGCCGGTAATTGGCAGAACGATCAGCCCCAGCATTTT. Protein: CAGNWQNDQPQHF.

This clonotype has ten or more counts. The rearrangement links TRBV7-3 to TRBJ2-5; D gene uncertain. The CDR3 sequence is 13 residues long. Germline assignment: CDR1 SGHTA and CDR2 FQGTGA. V lost 5 bases and J lost 3, with 10 bases in between. The CDR3 loop reads CASSPAPKETQYF. The CDR3 region has the DNA TGTGCCAGCAGCCCGGCCCCCAAAGAGACCCAGTACTTC.

Of note for this clonotype: A read error may be the cause here, since a much bigger clone is one base away. As the CDR3 is not closed by the conserved phenylalanine or tryptophan, this likely results from a read error. The chain joins TRBV6-5 to TRBJ2-1; 9 bases line up with TRBD1. V trimming: 5 bases; J trimming: 6 bases; junction bases outside the gene matches: 5. CDR3 length: 14 residues. The germline gives CDR1 MNHEY, CDR2 SVGAGI. CDR3 DNA sequence: TGTGCCAGCAGTCGACAGGGGGGTATCAATGAGCAGTTCTCC. It codes for CASSRQGGINEQFS.

The V gene is TRBV24-1, the J gene TRBJ2-7; either TRBD1 or TRBD2 may fit D (5 bases each). The germline CDR1 and CDR2 sequences are KGHDR and SFDVKD. Trimming cost V 11 bases and J 0 bases, with 13 bases left between them. The CDR3 runs 13 residues. In nucleotides, the CDR3 is TGTGCCAGCTCACAGGAGGACTCCTACGAGCAGTACTTC. Encoded protein: CASSQEDSYEQYF.

The chain recombines TRBV6-5 with TRBJ1-5, with D uncertain. Trimming took 8 bases from V and 3 from J, leaving 11 bases between them. The CDR3 is 13 amino acids. Germline V gives CDR1 MNHEY, CDR2 SVGAGI. In nucleotides, the CDR3 is TGTGCCAGCCGGCCGAGGTCCAATCAGCCCCAGCATTTT. It codes for CASRPRSNQPQHF.

The rearrangement joins TRBV29-1 to TRBJ1-1; D is perhaps TRBD1 (5 bases). This CDR3 is built from 15 residues. Germline V lookup: CDR1 SQVTM, CDR2 ANQGSEA. The V and J ends lost 7 bases and 7 bases respectively, with 25 bases between them. The CDR3 DNA is TGCAGCGCTGGCCCCCGGGATGGGACTATACTTGAAGCTTTCTTT. Protein: CSAGPRDGTILEAFF.

The J gene is TRBJ2-5, the V gene TRBV29-1; 9 nucleotides agree with TRBD1. The CDR3 length is 14 residues. After removal of 5 bases from V and 2 bases from J, the junction contained 6 bases not matched to a gene. Germline V CDR1 and CDR2: SQVTM, ANQGSEA. The DNA of the CDR3 is TGCAGCGTTCTACAGGGGGCTATTCAAGAGACCCAGTACTTC. Translated: CSVLQGAIQETQYF.

V is TRBV4-1 and J is TRBJ2-2; 12 bases agree with TRBD2. Looked up from germline, CDR1 is MGHRA and CDR2 is YSYEKL. After removal of 3 bases from V and 3 bases from J, the junction contained 2 bases not matched to a gene. This CDR3 has 16 amino acids. The CDR3 bases are TGCGCCAGCAGCCAGACTAGCGGGAGCGACACCGGGGAGCTGTTTTTT. It encodes CASSQTSGSDTGELFF.

This clonotype was seen at least ten times. The gene calls are TRBV9 and TRBJ2-2; 8 bases line up with TRBD1. Germline V CDR1 and CDR2: SGDLS, YYNGEE. Trimming took 3 bases from V and 2 from J; bases not matched to a gene: 6. This CDR3 has 16 residues. CDR3: CASSGGTGVNTGELFF. CDR3 DNA sequence: TGTGCCAGCAGCGGTGGGACAGGCGTTAACACCGGGGAGCTGTTTTTT.

This clonotype rates as medium-sized. V and J are TRBV7-9 and TRBJ1-1; no clear D gene. The V gene's germline CDR1 is SEHNR and CDR2 FQNEAQ (reference sequence). Trimming took off 5 bases at V and 6 bases at J, with 13 bases between the two ends. This CDR3 is built from 13 residues. CDR3: CASSTSGDSEAFF. CDR3 sequence (DNA): TGTGCCAGCAGCACATCCGGGGATTCTGAAGCTTTCTTT.

This clonotype was seen a handful of times. The rearrangement uses TRBV9 and TRBJ2-5; TRBD2 matches 13 bases. Germline V CDR1 and CDR2: SGDLS, YYNGEE. The J segment lost 5 bases and the V segment lost 0 bases, leaving 4 bases of the junction unmatched. The CDR3 runs to 16 residues. The CDR3 sequence is CASSVVGTSGKETQYF. CDR3 sequence (DNA): TGTGCCAGCAGCGTAGTCGGGACTAGCGGGAAGGAGACCCAGTACTTC.

This clonotype was seen ten or more times. The rearrangement links TRBV15 to TRBJ2-7, with 9 bases aligning to TRBD1. The length of the CDR3 is 13 residues. Germline V gives CDR1 LNHNV, CDR2 YYDKDF (reference sequence). V trimming: 1 base; J trimming: 5 bases; junction bases outside the gene matches: 0. Here the CDR3 reads CATSRGDRDEQYF. DNA of the CDR3: TGTGCCACCAGCAGAGGGGACAGGGACGAGCAGTACTTC.

The genes are TRBV9 and TRBJ2-2; D gene unclear. Germline V lookup: CDR1 SGDLS, CDR2 YYNGEE. The ends were cut back, 5 bases at V and 3 bases at J, with 8 bases in the middle. The CDR3 consists of 13 residues. The CDR3 sequence is CASSKQDTGELFF. In nucleotides, the CDR3 is TGTGCCAGCAGTAAACAAGACACCGGGGAGCTGTTTTTT.